This TCR beta chain appears in the sequencing data of a study of PD-1 blockade in classical Hodgkin lymphoma. Study outcomes and limitations: Healthy donors reportedly exceeded newly diagnosed patients in baseline TCR diversity. A significant rise in TCR diversity was seen by C4D1 for CD4+ cells but not for CD8+ cells. The causes of the repertoire differences, possibly disease activity or prior therapy, remain undefined.

This clone was observed a few times. The antigen remains undetermined. The CDR3 contains 17 residues. Unmatched junction bases numbered 10, after V lost 2 bases and J lost 1 base. CDR1 and CDR2 from the germline V gene are MDHEN and SYDVKM. Measured with immunoSEQ multiplex PCR; TCRdb has only the in-frame clones, and not every one. The sample holds 20,000 to 25,000 clones, around 70% seen once. Every patient relapsed after autologous stem cell transplantation, and brentuximab vedotin exposure varied. Patients' outcomes at their best amounted to complete response, partial response or progressive disease.

V is TRBV28 and J is TRBJ2-5, with 7 bases that match TRBD1. The specimen comprised peripheral blood mononuclear cells (PBMCs), sampled at baseline. This clonotype originated in a human donor with classical Hodgkin lymphoma. The CDR3 reads CASSLHHRGAGQETQYF. The CDR3 bases are TGTGCCAGCAGTTTACATCACAGGGGAGCAGGCCAAGAGACCCAGTACTTC.